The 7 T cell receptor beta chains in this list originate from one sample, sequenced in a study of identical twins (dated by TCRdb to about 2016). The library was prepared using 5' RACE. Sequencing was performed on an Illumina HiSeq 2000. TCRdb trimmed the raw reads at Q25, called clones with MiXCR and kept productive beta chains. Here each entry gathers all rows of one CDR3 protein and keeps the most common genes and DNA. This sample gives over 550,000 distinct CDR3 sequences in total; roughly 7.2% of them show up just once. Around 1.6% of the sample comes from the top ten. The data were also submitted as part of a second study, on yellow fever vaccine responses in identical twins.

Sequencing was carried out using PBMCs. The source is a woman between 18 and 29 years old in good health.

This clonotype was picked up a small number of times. The CDR3, as DNA: TGTGCCAGCCGGGAGTACTACGAGCAGTACGTC. Translating gives CASREYYEQYV. This chain connects TRBV2 to TRBJ2-7; TRBD2 might be the D (6 bases). The ends were cut back, 8 bases at V and 3 bases at J, with 8 bases in the middle. This CDR3 comprises 11 residues. Germline CDR1 is SNHLY and CDR2 is FYNNEI.

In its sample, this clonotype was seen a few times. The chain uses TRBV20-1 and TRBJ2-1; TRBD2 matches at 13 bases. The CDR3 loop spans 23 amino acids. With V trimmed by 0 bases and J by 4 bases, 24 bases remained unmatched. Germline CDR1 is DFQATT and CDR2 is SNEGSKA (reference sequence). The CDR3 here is CSARETGTSGNRERFHPYNEQFF. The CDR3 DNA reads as TGCAGTGCTAGAGAAACAGGGACTAGCGGGAACCGGGAGCGTTTCCATCCTTACAATGAGCAGTTCTTC.

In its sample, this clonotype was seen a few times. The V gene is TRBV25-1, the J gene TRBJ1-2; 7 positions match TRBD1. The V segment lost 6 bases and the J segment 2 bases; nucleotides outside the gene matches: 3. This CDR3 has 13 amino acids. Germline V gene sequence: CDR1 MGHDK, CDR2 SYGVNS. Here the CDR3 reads CASRGTENYGYTF. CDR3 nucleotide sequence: TGTGCCAGCAGGGGGACAGAAAACTATGGCTACACCTTC.

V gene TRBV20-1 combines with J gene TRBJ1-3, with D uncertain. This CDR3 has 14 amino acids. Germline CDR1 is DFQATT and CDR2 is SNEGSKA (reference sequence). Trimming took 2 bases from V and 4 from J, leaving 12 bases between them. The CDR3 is CSARLDRLGNTIYF. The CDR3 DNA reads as TGCAGTGCTAGACTAGACCGGCTCGGAAACACCATATATTTT.

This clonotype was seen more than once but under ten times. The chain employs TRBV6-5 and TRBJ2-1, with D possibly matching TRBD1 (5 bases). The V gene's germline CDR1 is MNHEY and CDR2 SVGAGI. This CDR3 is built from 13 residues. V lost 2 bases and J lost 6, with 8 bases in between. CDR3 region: CASSYGATNEQFF. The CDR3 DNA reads TGTGCCAGCAGTTACGGGGCTACCAATGAGCAGTTCTTC.

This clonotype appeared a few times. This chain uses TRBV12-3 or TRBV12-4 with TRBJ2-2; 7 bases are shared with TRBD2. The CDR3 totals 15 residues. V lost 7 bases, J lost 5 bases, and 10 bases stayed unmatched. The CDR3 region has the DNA TGTGCCAGCATATTTTTGGCGGGAGATACCGGGGAGCTGTTTTTT. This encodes CASIFLAGDTGELFF.

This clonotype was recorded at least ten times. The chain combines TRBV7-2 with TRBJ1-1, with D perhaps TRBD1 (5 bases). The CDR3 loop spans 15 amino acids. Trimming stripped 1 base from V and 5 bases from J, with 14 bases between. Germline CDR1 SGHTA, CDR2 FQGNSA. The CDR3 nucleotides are TGTGCCAGCAGCTTAGTGGCAGGGACCAATACTGAAGCTTTCTTT. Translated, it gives CASSLVAGTNTEAFF.